These 12 T cell receptor beta chains came from one sample sequenced in a study of Tregs in tolerant kidney transplant recipients. The table came from immunoSEQ multiplex PCR; TCRdb's copy has only in-frame clones and leaves some out. The sample carries roughly 66,000 clones, roughly 90% recorded once. The sample in question was CD8+ T cells from blood, obtained before the transplant. Receptor source: a human donor who received a combined kidney and bone marrow transplant.

The chain uses TRBV11-2 and TRBJ2-7; D ambiguous. CDR3 length equals 11 residues. Germline CDR1 and CDR2: SGHAT and FQNNGV. The V gene lost 2 bases and the J gene lost 9 bases, with 8 bases spanning the gap. CDR3 protein: CASSLYSGQYF. DNA for the CDR3: TGTGCCAGCAGCTTATACAGTGGGCAGTACTTC. The variable domain in full, completed from reference TRBV11-2 and TRBJ2-7, reads EAGVAQSPRYKIIEKRQSVAFWCNPISGHATLYWYQQILGQGPKLLIQFQNNGVVDDSQLPKDRFSAERLKGVDSTLKIQPAKLEDSAVYLCASSLYSGQYFGPGTRLTVT.

V gene TRBV27 combines with J gene TRBJ2-1; 9 bases are shared with TRBD2. This CDR3 is 14 amino acids long. Germline CDR1 is MNHEY and CDR2 is SMNVEV (reference sequence). Unmatched junction bases numbered 4, after V lost 6 bases and J lost 4 bases. The CDR3 spells CASSRGGAYNEQFF. CDR3 DNA sequence: TGTGCCAGCAGCCGCGGGGGGGCGTACAATGAGCAGTTCTTC.

This clone was seen just once. The chain employs TRBV7-9 and TRBJ1-4, with 7 nucleotides matching TRBD1. With 5 bases clipped from V and 6 bases from J, the junction kept 12 bases outside the gene matches. The CDR3 spans 16 residues. Germline V CDR1 and CDR2: SEHNR, FQNEAQ (reference sequence). CDR3 sequence (DNA): TGTGCCAGCAGCACCCGGACAGGAGATCACTATGAAAAACTGTTTTTT. It encodes CASSTRTGDHYEKLFF.

CDR3 sequence (DNA): TGTGCCAGCAGTTTCACAGGGGGCTGGCAGCCCCAGCATTTT. It translates to CASSFTGGWQPQHF. The genes are TRBV27 and TRBJ1-5; 9 bases match TRBD1. This CDR3 is 14 amino acids long. Per the germline V gene, CDR1 is MNHEY and CDR2 is SMNVEV (reference sequence). Unmatched junction bases numbered 4, after V lost 3 bases and J lost 7 bases.

The chain has TRBV19 and TRBJ1-2, with D uncertain. CDR1 is LNHDA and CDR2 is SQIVND in the germline V gene (reference sequence). This CDR3 comprises 13 residues. V was trimmed by 8 bases and J by 4 bases, leaving 14 bases between them. The CDR3 region has the DNA TGTGCCAGTTCCGACTTCGCGGGCTATGGCTACACCTTC. This translates into CASSDFAGYGYTF.

The J gene is TRBJ2-3, the V gene TRBV6-1, with TRBD2 matching over 9 bases. The germline V gene encodes CDR1 MNHNS and CDR2 SASEGT. This CDR3 is 15 amino acids long. V lost 0 bases, J lost 4 bases, and 2 bases stayed unmatched. The chain's CDR3 is CASSEAGGGADTQYF. CDR3 DNA sequence: TGTGCCAGCAGTGAAGCAGGCGGGGGGGCAGATACGCAGTATTTT.

This chain uses TRBV14 with TRBJ2-1; D not certain. The V and J ends lost 0 bases and 2 bases respectively, with 8 bases between them. The CDR3 has 15 amino acids. Germline lookup yields CDR1 SGHDN and CDR2 FVKESK. DNA of the CDR3: TGTGCCAGCAGCCAAGACAGGTCCCCCTACAATGAGCAGTTCTTC. Translated: CASSQDRSPYNEQFF.

The chain carries TRBV28 and TRBJ1-2; D not resolved. Trimming shortened V by 6 bases and J by 13 bases, and 9 bases separated the two germline ends. The CDR3 runs 9 residues. Per the germline V gene, CDR1 is MDHEN and CDR2 is SYDVKM. The CDR3 sequence is CASSLGCTF. CDR3 nucleotide sequence: TGTGCCAGCAGCCTAGGTTGCACCTTC.

The chain combines TRBV9 with TRBJ2-7, with 9 positions matching TRBD2. This CDR3 is 15 amino acids long. Trimming cost V 1 base and J 1 base; bases outside gene matches: 3. Germline loops: CDR1 SGDLS, CDR2 YYNGEE. The CDR3 bases are TGTGCCAGCAGCGTATCTAGCGGGAAGTCCTACGAGCAGTACTTC. It is translated as CASSVSSGKSYEQYF.

The rearrangement links TRBV19 to TRBJ1-2, with 7 bases lining up with TRBD1. The junction had 5 bases not matched to a gene; V was cut back by 5 bases and J by 2 bases. Germline V gene data show CDR1 as LNHDA and CDR2 as SQIVND (reference sequence). CDR3 length: 14 amino acids. The CDR3 loop is CASSLRQGNYGYTF. The CDR3 coding sequence is TGTGCCAGTAGTCTTCGACAGGGAAACTATGGCTACACCTTC.

The CDR3: CASSPDLSSGNTIYF. The DNA for the CDR3 is TGTGCCAGCAGTCCAGATCTTTCCTCTGGAAACACCATATATTTT. The J gene is TRBJ1-3, the V gene TRBV27; D is ambiguous. The CDR3 length is 15 residues. Germline V gene sequence: CDR1 MNHEY, CDR2 SMNVEV (reference sequence). V dropped 5 bases and J dropped 0 bases, with 11 bases sitting between them.

CDR3 sequence reads: CASSAAAVRLNEKLFF. CDR3 DNA sequence: TGTGCCAGTAGTGCGGCAGCTGTCCGCTTAAACGAAAAACTGTTTTTT. V and J are TRBV19 and TRBJ1-4; D uncertain. Trimming removed 5 bases at V and 8 bases at J, with 21 bases between. From germline, CDR1 is LNHDA and CDR2 SQIVND (reference sequence). This CDR3 has 16 residues.